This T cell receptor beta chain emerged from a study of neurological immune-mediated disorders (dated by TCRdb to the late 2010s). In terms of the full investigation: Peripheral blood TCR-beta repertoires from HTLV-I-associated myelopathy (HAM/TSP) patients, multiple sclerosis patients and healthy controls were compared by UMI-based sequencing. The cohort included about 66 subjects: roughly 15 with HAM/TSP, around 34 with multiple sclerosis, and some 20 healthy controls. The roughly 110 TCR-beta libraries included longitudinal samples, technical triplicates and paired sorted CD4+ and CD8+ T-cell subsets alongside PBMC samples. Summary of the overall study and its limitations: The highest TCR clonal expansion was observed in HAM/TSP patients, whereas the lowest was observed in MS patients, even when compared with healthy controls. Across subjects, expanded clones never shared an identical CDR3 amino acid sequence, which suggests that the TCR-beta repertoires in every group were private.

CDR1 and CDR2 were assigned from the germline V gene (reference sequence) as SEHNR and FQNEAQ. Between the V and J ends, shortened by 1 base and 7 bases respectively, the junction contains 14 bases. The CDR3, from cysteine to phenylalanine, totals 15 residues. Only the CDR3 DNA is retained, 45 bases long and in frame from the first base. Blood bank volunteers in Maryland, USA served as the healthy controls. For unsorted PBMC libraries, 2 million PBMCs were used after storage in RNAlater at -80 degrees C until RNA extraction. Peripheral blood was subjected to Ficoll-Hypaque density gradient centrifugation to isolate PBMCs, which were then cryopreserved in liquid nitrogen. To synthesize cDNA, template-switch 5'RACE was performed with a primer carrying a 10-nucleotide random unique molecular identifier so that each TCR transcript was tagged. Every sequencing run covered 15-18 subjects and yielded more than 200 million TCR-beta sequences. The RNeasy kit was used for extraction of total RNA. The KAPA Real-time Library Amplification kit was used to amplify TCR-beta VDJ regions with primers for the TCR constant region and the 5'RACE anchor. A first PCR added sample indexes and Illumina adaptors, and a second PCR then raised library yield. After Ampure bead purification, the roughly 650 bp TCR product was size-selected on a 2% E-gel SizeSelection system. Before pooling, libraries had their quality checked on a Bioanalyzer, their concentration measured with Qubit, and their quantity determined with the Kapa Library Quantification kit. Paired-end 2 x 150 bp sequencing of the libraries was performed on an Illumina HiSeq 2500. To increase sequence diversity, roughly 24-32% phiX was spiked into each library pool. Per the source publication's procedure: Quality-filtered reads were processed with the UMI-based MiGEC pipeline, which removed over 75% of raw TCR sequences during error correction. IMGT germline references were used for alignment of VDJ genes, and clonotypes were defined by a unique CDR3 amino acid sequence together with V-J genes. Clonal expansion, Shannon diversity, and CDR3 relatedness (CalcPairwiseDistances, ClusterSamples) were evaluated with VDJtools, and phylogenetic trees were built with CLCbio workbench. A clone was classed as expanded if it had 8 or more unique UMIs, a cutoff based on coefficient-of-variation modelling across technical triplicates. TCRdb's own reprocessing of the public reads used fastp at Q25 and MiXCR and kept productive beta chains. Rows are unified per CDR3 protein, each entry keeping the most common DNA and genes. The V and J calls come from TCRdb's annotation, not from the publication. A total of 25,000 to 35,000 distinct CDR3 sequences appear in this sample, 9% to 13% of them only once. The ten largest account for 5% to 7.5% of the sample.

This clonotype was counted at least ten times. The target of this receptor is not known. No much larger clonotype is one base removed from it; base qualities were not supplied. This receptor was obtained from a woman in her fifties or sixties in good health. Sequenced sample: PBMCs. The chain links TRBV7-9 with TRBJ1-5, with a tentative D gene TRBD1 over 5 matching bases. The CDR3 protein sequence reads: CASSLVGGIEQPQHF. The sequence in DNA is TGTGCCAGCAGCTTAGTCGGGGGAATCGAACAGCCCCAGCATTTT.